This entry lists 28 T cell receptor beta chains sequenced from one sample in a study of shared clonotypes between healthy human individuals. The repertoire was sequenced with immunoSEQ multiplex PCR; TCRdb's copy has only in-frame clones and lacks some. In the table there are roughly 1,500,000 clones, 95% to 99% of which are singletons. The sequenced sample consisted of naive CD4+ T cells sorted from blood. Subset in this sample: CD45RA+ positively selected. All receptors derive from a man aged 25-45 years in good health.

The V and J genes are TRBV2 and TRBJ1-4; TRBD1 agrees at 9 bases. The CDR3 runs 13 residues. Unmatched junction bases numbered 4, after V lost 7 bases and J lost 7 bases. Per the germline V gene, CDR1 is SNHLY and CDR2 is FYNNEI. The CDR3 protein is CASKGTGTEKLFF. In DNA form, the CDR3 reads TGTGCCAGCAAAGGGACAGGGACTGAAAAACTGTTTTTT.

The V call is TRBV9, the J call TRBJ1-4, with TRBD1 identical over 7 bases. Germline-derived CDR1 and CDR2 are SGDLS and YYNGEE. Trimming cost V 4 bases and J 3 bases; bases outside gene matches: 6. The CDR3 sequence is 15 residues long. CDR3 in amino acids: CASSPRGGSNEKLFF. The CDR3 nucleotides read TGTGCCAGCAGCCCCCGAGGGGGCTCTAATGAAAAACTGTTTTTT.

The chain links TRBV19 to TRBJ2-1; TRBD2 aligns across 15 bases. Germline V lookup: CDR1 LNHDA, CDR2 SQIVND (reference sequence). With V trimmed by 3 bases and J by 1 base, 7 bases remained unmatched. This CDR3 has 19 amino acids. CDR3 loop: CASSMSIGTSGRSYNEQFF. The CDR3 nucleotides are TGTGCCAGTAGTATGTCCATTGGGACTAGCGGGAGGTCCTACAATGAGCAGTTCTTC.

A remark on this clone: The sample carries other DNA sequences with the same CDR3. The chain employs TRBV5-1 and TRBJ2-2; D is unclear. The germline V and J ends were trimmed by 2 bases and 5 bases, with 7 bases remaining between them. CDR1 is SGHRS, CDR2 YFSETQ, per germline. The CDR3 extends over 13 amino acids. CDR3 protein: CASSLLNTGELFF. The CDR3 coding sequence is TGCGCCAGCAGCTTACTGAATACCGGGGAGCTGTTTTTT.

The V gene is TRBV7-6, the J gene TRBJ2-1; D ambiguous. V lost 1 base to trimming and J lost 12 bases, with 13 bases between them. The germline V gene has CDR1 SGHVS and CDR2 FNYEAQ. The CDR3 extends over 13 amino acids. DNA for the CDR3: TGTGCCAGCAGCTTAGGGGTCGGTTCTCCGCAGTTCTTC. Amino acid sequence: CASSLGVGSPQFF.

The chain employs TRBV11-2 and TRBJ2-7; maybe TRBD1 (5 bases). The germline CDR1 and CDR2 sequences are SGHAT and FQNNGV. Trimming cost V 5 bases and J 3 bases, with 14 bases left between them. The length of the CDR3 is 14 residues. The CDR3 spells CASSQAGNRYEQYF. DNA for the CDR3: TGTGCCAGCAGCCAGGCAGGGAACCGCTACGAGCAGTACTTC.

This clone was recorded once. The chain carries TRBV9 and TRBJ2-7; 7 bases are a match to TRBD2. The length of the CDR3 is 15 residues. CDR1 SGDLS and CDR2 YYNGEE come from the germline V gene. The V gene end was trimmed by 3 bases and the J gene end by 0 bases; junction bases not matched to a gene: 6. CDR3 sequence: CASSGTSAHSYEQYF. For the CDR3, the DNA is TGTGCCAGCAGCGGTACTAGCGCTCACTCCTACGAGCAGTACTTC.

A single count supports this clone. The rearrangement links TRBV9 to TRBJ2-4; 9 bases are shared with TRBD2. CDR1 is SGDLS, CDR2 YYNGEE, per germline. The CDR3 has 17 residues. V was clipped by 4 bases and J by 0 bases; unmatched bases: 8. CDR3 sequence (DNA): TGTGCCAGCAGCCCCCACCTAGCGGGGCTAGCCAAAAACATTCAGTACTTC. It codes for CASSPHLAGLAKNIQYF.

This clone has just one count. The chain is built from TRBV7-6 and TRBJ2-1, with a tentative D call TRBD2 (6 bases). CDR3 length equals 15 residues. Germline CDR1 is SGHVS and CDR2 is FNYEAQ. V lost 2 bases to trimming and J lost 0 bases, with 8 bases between them. The CDR3 is CASSLLGGSYNEQFF. The CDR3 DNA reads as TGTGCCAGCAGCTTACTCGGGGGCTCCTACAATGAGCAGTTCTTC.

The chain combines TRBV19 with TRBJ2-1; 7 nucleotides match TRBD1. The trim removed 3 bases at V and 8 bases at J, leaving 13 bases unmatched. The CDR3 extends over 16 amino acids. Germline lookup yields CDR1 LNHDA and CDR2 SQIVND (reference sequence). The CDR3 sequence: CASSMIDRVITDEQFF. Here the CDR3 DNA reads TGTGCCAGTAGTATGATCGACAGGGTGATAACGGATGAGCAGTTCTTC.

The chain carries TRBV18 and TRBJ1-1; D call uncertain. This CDR3 has 15 residues. V was trimmed by 6 bases and J by 5 bases, leaving 19 bases between them. Germline CDR1 and CDR2: KGHSH and LQKENI. As DNA, the CDR3 is TGTGCCAGCTCGACCTCCGACGGGCGAGGGACTGAAGCTTTCTTT. It translates to CASSTSDGRGTEAFF.

The rearrangement joins TRBV6-5 to TRBJ2-1; D not certain. Trimming shortened V by 0 bases and J by 5 bases, and 8 bases separated the two germline ends. Germline-derived CDR1 and CDR2 are MNHEY and SVGAGI. The CDR3 spans 14 residues. The CDR3 is CASSYSLPDNEQFF. CDR3 coding DNA: TGTGCCAGCAGTTACTCCCTTCCCGACAATGAGCAGTTCTTC.

The chain combines TRBV6-1 with TRBJ2-7; D is undetermined. Germline CDR1 is MNHNS and CDR2 is SASEGT. The CDR3 runs to 11 residues. The V and J ends lost 4 bases and 5 bases respectively, with 6 bases between them. The CDR3 here is CASSVLHEQYF. The CDR3 coding sequence is TGTGCCAGCAGTGTTCTACACGAGCAGTACTTC.

This sequence joins TRBV5-4 and TRBJ2-1; 7 bases map to TRBD2. This CDR3 is built from 13 residues. J was trimmed by 7 bases and V by 6 bases; bases with no gene match: 7. Germline V gene sequence: CDR1 SGHNT, CDR2 YYREEE (reference sequence). CDR3 protein: CASIAGVGNEQFF. The CDR3 DNA reads as TGTGCCAGCATCGCGGGAGTAGGAAATGAGCAGTTCTTC.

The gene calls are TRBV5-4 and TRBJ2-1; D unresolved. In germline, CDR1 is SGHNT, CDR2 YYREEE (reference sequence). This CDR3 has 15 residues. V lost 1 base to trimming and J lost 3 bases, with 11 bases between them. CDR3 DNA: TGTGCCAGCAGCTTGCAGCGTTCCAACTACAATGAGCAGTTCTTC. It codes for CASSLQRSNYNEQFF.

The chain couples TRBV7-9 to TRBJ2-2; TRBD2 matches at 10 bases. The CDR3 has 18 amino acids. V dropped 5 bases and J dropped 5; count of bases not matched to a gene: 14. The germline CDR1 and CDR2 sequences are SEHNR and FQNEAQ (reference sequence). The CDR3 reads CASSPSERLAGTTGELFF. CDR3 bases: TGTGCCAGCAGCCCCTCCGAGCGACTAGCGGGTACTACCGGGGAGCTGTTTTTT.

A remark on this clone: This sample includes further DNA sequences coding for the same CDR3. This chain links TRBV6-5 with TRBJ2-1, with TRBD1 identical over 9 bases. V shed 6 bases and J 3 bases; nucleotides not matched to a gene: 6. CDR3 size: 15 residues. From germline, CDR1 is MNHEY and CDR2 SVGAGI. This CDR3 is CASSHRDRVYNEQFF. CDR3 DNA sequence: TGTGCCAGCAGCCACCGGGACAGGGTCTACAATGAGCAGTTCTTC.

The chain uses TRBV11-2 and TRBJ2-1; D might be TRBD2 (5 bases). Germline V gene sequence: CDR1 SGHAT, CDR2 FQNNGV. The V end was cut by 5 bases, the J end by 0 bases, with 17 bases between. The CDR3 length is 17 residues. The CDR3 DNA is TGTGCCAGCAGCGTCCAATTCCTGGCGGGCTCCTACAATGAGCAGTTCTTC. Translated: CASSVQFLAGSYNEQFF.

The chain carries TRBV4-1 and TRBJ2-2; D uncertain. V lost 4 bases and J 0 bases, leaving 18 bases between the germline ends. CDR3 size: 18 residues. CDR1 and CDR2 (germline): MGHRA, YSYEKL. In DNA, the CDR3 is TGCGCCAGCAGCCGGAATGGGCTCTCCTCCGCGAACACCGGGGAGCTGTTTTTT. It specifies CASSRNGLSSANTGELFF.

Points on this clone: Other DNA sequences within the sample encode an identical CDR3. V and J are TRBV18 and TRBJ2-7; no definite D call. With 3 bases removed from V and 4 bases from J, the gap between germline ends came to 7 bases. CDR1 KGHSH and CDR2 LQKENI come from the germline V gene. This CDR3 region has 12 residues. The chain's CDR3 is CASSPSVYEQYF. CDR3 bases: TGTGCCAGCTCACCGTCAGTTTACGAGCAGTACTTC.

V gene TRBV9 combines with J gene TRBJ2-7; D may correspond to TRBD1 or TRBD2 (5 bases each). This CDR3 has 14 amino acids. The germline V gene has CDR1 SGDLS and CDR2 YYNGEE. The ends were cut back, 0 bases at V and 3 bases at J, with 10 bases in the middle. CDR3 coding DNA: TGTGCCAGCAGCGTAGCCGGGACGGACTACGAGCAGTACTTC. Translating it yields CASSVAGTDYEQYF.

This sequence joins TRBV18 and TRBJ2-7, with D perhaps matching TRBD1 (6 bases). Germline V gene sequence: CDR1 KGHSH, CDR2 LQKENI. This CDR3 has 14 residues. Trimming took off 6 bases at V and 3 bases at J, with 15 bases between the two ends. The CDR3 bases are TGTGCCAGCTCCCCCTCCCGGGACATCTACGAGCAGTACTTC. Its translation is CASSPSRDIYEQYF.

The chain joins TRBV19 to TRBJ2-3, with 16 bases lining up with TRBD2. The length of the CDR3 is 16 residues. The V gene's germline CDR1 is LNHDA and CDR2 SQIVND (reference sequence). Trimming removed 4 bases from V and 10 bases from J; junction bases left unmatched: 8. CDR3 nucleotides: TGTGCCAGTAGTACGGGACTAGCGGGAGGGGAAAAGGCGCAGTATTTT. It translates to CASSTGLAGGEKAQYF.

The CDR3 region has the DNA TGTGCCACCAGCAGAGGTGACGGGGACTTACGGAGCTATGGCTACACCTTC. Its translation: CATSRGDGDLRSYGYTF. The chain has TRBV15 and TRBJ1-2, with D possibly being TRBD1 (5 bases). Deletions cut 1 base from V and 4 bases from J, with 19 bases between. The CDR3 covers 17 residues. Germline loops: CDR1 LNHNV, CDR2 YYDKDF (reference sequence).

V gene TRBV27 combines with J gene TRBJ2-1; D remains unclear. This CDR3 is 15 amino acids long. V lost 1 base and J 1 base, leaving 8 bases between the germline ends. Germline CDR1 is MNHEY and CDR2 is SMNVEV (reference sequence). In nucleotides, the CDR3 is TGTGCCAGCAGTTTATATTCTGGGTCCTACAATGAGCAGTTCTTC. Protein product: CASSLYSGSYNEQFF.

V and J are TRBV7-9 and TRBJ2-7, with 8 bases aligning to TRBD1. V gave up 2 bases and J gave up 4 bases; unmatched junction bases: 4. Germline V lookup: CDR1 SEHNR, CDR2 FQNEAQ (reference sequence). CDR3 size: 14 residues. CDR3 in amino acids: CASSLNRGEYEQYF. CDR3 DNA: TGTGCCAGCAGCTTAAACAGGGGGGAGTACGAGCAGTACTTC.

The gene calls are TRBV9 and TRBJ1-4; 10 positions match TRBD1. The trim removed 3 bases at V and 5 bases at J, leaving 7 bases unmatched. CDR1 and CDR2 (germline): SGDLS, YYNGEE. The CDR3 length is 16 residues. CDR3 protein: CASSAALGQGNEKLFF. DNA of the CDR3: TGTGCCAGCAGCGCGGCCCTGGGACAGGGGAATGAAAAACTGTTTTTT. Full variable domain (missing parts from reference TRBV9 and TRBJ1-4): DSGVTQTPKHLITATGQRVTLRCSPRSGDLSVYWYQQSLDQGLQFLIQYYNGEERAKGNILERFSAQQFPDLHSELNLSSLELGDSALYFCASSAALGQGNEKLFFGSGTQLSVL.

The rearrangement uses TRBV6-4 and TRBJ1-1; D gene uncertain. Germline CDR1 and CDR2: MRHNA and SNTAGT. The ends were cut back, 6 bases at V and 8 bases at J, with 10 bases in the middle. The CDR3 contains 11 residues. This CDR3 is CASSRGEEAFF. CDR3 coding DNA: TGTGCCAGCAGCCGCGGAGAAGAAGCTTTCTTT.